The rows below give T cell receptor beta chains drawn from one sample of a study of CD8+CD57+ T cells in acquired aplastic anemia. TCRdb ran MiXCR on the reads and lists one entry per CDR3 protein. The table records a few hundred thousand distinct CDR3 sequences, about 59% of them present only once. Material: sorted CD4+, CD8+, or CD8+CD57+ T cells (not recorded which) from PBMCs. Receptors were obtained from a human donor in good health. The CDR3 runs from the conserved cysteine through the conserved F or W. The D gene is left open where the match is weak. Not every row has a clone size; where given, it reads once, few, many or a size class.

cdr3_nt: TGTGCCAGCAGCACTAGCCGGGGACAGGGGGCCAACGTCCTGACTTTC
cdr3_aa: CASSTSRGQGANVLTF
clone_size: -
v_call: TRBV7-6
j_call: TRBJ2-6
d_call: -

cdr3_nt: TGTGCCAGCAGCTTAGCTAAAGGGGGGGCTGAAGATACGCAGTATTTT
cdr3_aa: CASSLAKGGAEDTQYF
clone_size: -
v_call: TRBV7-9
j_call: TRBJ2-3
d_call: -

cdr3_nt: TGTGCCAGTAGTATACCGGGCAGGGGGGTCTCAGATGGCTACACCTTC
cdr3_aa: CASSIPGRGVSDGYTF
clone_size: -
v_call: TRBV19
j_call: TRBJ1-2
d_call: TRBD1

cdr3_nt: TGTGCCAGCAGCTTAGGTATGGGGGGCTACGAGCAGTACTTC
cdr3_aa: CASSLGMGGYEQYF
clone_size: few
v_call: TRBV12-3/TRBV12-4
j_call: TRBJ2-7
d_call: -

cdr3_nt: TGTGCCAGCAGCTTACCCGGACAGGCAGAGACCCAGTACTTC
cdr3_aa: CASSLPGQAETQYF
clone_size: few
v_call: TRBV7-9
j_call: TRBJ2-5
d_call: TRBD1

cdr3_nt: TGTGCCACCAGTGCCTCCGATCGCGCCGGGGAGCTGTTTTTT
cdr3_aa: CATSASDRAGELFF
clone_size: -
v_call: TRBV24-1
j_call: TRBJ2-2
d_call: -

cdr3_nt: TGTGCCAGCAGTTATGCCTGGGACCCCATCTACGAGCAGTACTTC
cdr3_aa: CASSYAWDPIYEQYF
clone_size: many
v_call: TRBV6-6
j_call: TRBJ2-7
d_call: -

cdr3_nt: TGTGCCAGCAGTGACCTAGCGGGAGCTTTCAATGAGCAGTTCTTC
cdr3_aa: CASSDLAGAFNEQFF
clone_size: many
v_call: TRBV6-4
j_call: TRBJ2-1
d_call: TRBD2

cdr3_nt: TGCAGCGTTGTTGGACTAGCGGGAGAAGGTCGTTCCGGGGAGCTGTTTTTT
cdr3_aa: CSVVGLAGEGRSGELFF
clone_size: -
v_call: TRBV29-1
j_call: TRBJ2-2
d_call: TRBD2

cdr3_nt: TGTGCCATCAGCTCGGACAGCTCTGGAAACACCATATATTTT
cdr3_aa: CAISSDSSGNTIYF
clone_size: -
v_call: TRBV10-3
j_call: TRBJ1-3
d_call: -

cdr3_nt: TGTGCCAGCTCACCATCGACAGGGCATGTTGGCTACACCTTC
cdr3_aa: CASSPSTGHVGYTF
clone_size: many
v_call: TRBV18
j_call: TRBJ1-2
d_call: TRBD1

cdr3_nt: TGTGCCAGCAGTTTCACAGGGGGCGCGGGCACCGGGGAGCTGTTTTTT
cdr3_aa: CASSFTGGAGTGELFF
clone_size: few
v_call: TRBV6-5
j_call: TRBJ2-2
d_call: TRBD1

cdr3_nt: TGTGCCAGCAGTCCATCAGGAATTGGGGTCTATAATTCACCCCTCCACTTT
cdr3_aa: CASSPSGIGVYNSPLHF
clone_size: many
v_call: TRBV27
j_call: TRBJ1-6
d_call: -

cdr3_nt: TGTGCCAGCAGCCAAGAGGGGCGGGGTGGGACTGAAGCTTTCTTT
cdr3_aa: CASSQEGRGGTEAFF
clone_size: few
v_call: TRBV14
j_call: TRBJ1-1
d_call: -

cdr3_nt: TGCGCCAGCAGTCGGCTCTACGAGCAGTACTTC
cdr3_aa: CASSRLYEQYF
clone_size: few
v_call: TRBV5-1
j_call: TRBJ2-7
d_call: -

cdr3_nt: TGTGCCAGCAGCCAATTAATTAGTAGGCTAGCGGATCACGTGACCCCCTACGAGCAGTACTTC
cdr3_aa: CASSQLISRLADHVTPYEQYF
clone_size: many
v_call: TRBV4-2
j_call: TRBJ2-7
d_call: TRBD2

cdr3_nt: TGTGCCAGCAGGCTAGCGGGGAACTACGAGCAGTACTTC
cdr3_aa: CASRLAGNYEQYF
clone_size: many
v_call: TRBV7-8
j_call: TRBJ2-7
d_call: TRBD2

cdr3_nt: TGTGCCAGCAGCACCGTCCGGCGCACAGATACGCAGTATTTT
cdr3_aa: CASSTVRRTDTQYF
clone_size: -
v_call: TRBV7-2
j_call: TRBJ2-3
d_call: -

cdr3_nt: TGTGCCAGCAGCTTGGGTGTTGGTACAGGGGAGTGGAACATTCAGTACTTC
cdr3_aa: CASSLGVGTGEWNIQYF
clone_size: -
v_call: TRBV5-8
j_call: TRBJ2-4
d_call: TRBD1

cdr3_nt: TGTGCCAGCTCCCTTGCGACAGGGGGTGATGAGCAGTTCTTC
cdr3_aa: CASSLATGGDEQFF
clone_size: -
v_call: TRBV6-1
j_call: TRBJ2-1
d_call: TRBD1

cdr3_nt: TGTGCCAGCAGCTTAGCGCACAGGTCCTATGGCTACACCTTC
cdr3_aa: CASSLAHRSYGYTF
clone_size: many
v_call: TRBV7-6
j_call: TRBJ1-2
d_call: -

cdr3_nt: TGTGCCAGCTCCTCCCCGGGTGGGCTAGGGAAGAACTATGGCTACACCTTC
cdr3_aa: CASSSPGGLGKNYGYTF
clone_size: -
v_call: TRBV7-9
j_call: TRBJ1-2
d_call: -

cdr3_nt: TGTGCCAGCAGCTTAATTGGGGGCCAGCCCCAGCATTTT
cdr3_aa: CASSLIGGQPQHF
clone_size: -
v_call: TRBV7-3
j_call: TRBJ1-5
d_call: -

cdr3_nt: TGTGCCAGCAGCCCATTGACAGGTGGCCAAGAGACCCAGTACTTC
cdr3_aa: CASSPLTGGQETQYF
clone_size: -
v_call: TRBV7-8
j_call: TRBJ2-5
d_call: -

cdr3_nt: TGCAGTGCTAGGAGTAGCACAGATACGCAGTATTTT
cdr3_aa: CSARSSTDTQYF
clone_size: -
v_call: TRBV20-1
j_call: TRBJ2-3
d_call: -

cdr3_nt: TGTGCCATCAGTCCCGGGACACCGAGCACAGATACGCAGTATTTT
cdr3_aa: CAISPGTPSTDTQYF
clone_size: -
v_call: TRBV10-3
j_call: TRBJ2-3
d_call: -

cdr3_nt: TGTGCCAGCAGCCCAGAGCAGGGTGTTTATGGCTACACCTTC
cdr3_aa: CASSPEQGVYGYTF
clone_size: once
v_call: TRBV2
j_call: TRBJ1-2
d_call: -

cdr3_nt: TGCAGTGCTAGGGGGGGGCCCTGGGAGCTGTTTTTT
cdr3_aa: CSARGGPWELFF
clone_size: once
v_call: TRBV20-1
j_call: TRBJ2-2
d_call: -

cdr3_nt: TGCAGTGCTAGTCGGCAGGGATCCGAGCAGTACTTC
cdr3_aa: CSASRQGSEQYF
clone_size: -
v_call: TRBV20-1
j_call: TRBJ2-7
d_call: -

cdr3_nt: TGCGCCAGCAGCTATAATGCCCCAATCGGCACAGATACGCAGTATTTT
cdr3_aa: CASSYNAPIGTDTQYF
clone_size: -
v_call: TRBV5-1
j_call: TRBJ2-3
d_call: -

cdr3_nt: TGTGCCAGCAGCTGGGGACTAGCGGGCCCCGGGGAGCTGTTTTTT
cdr3_aa: CASSWGLAGPGELFF
clone_size: few
v_call: TRBV6-2/TRBV6-3
j_call: TRBJ2-2
d_call: TRBD2

cdr3_nt: TGTGCCAGCAGCTTTTTCAACAATGAGCAGTTCTTC
cdr3_aa: CASSFFNNEQFF
clone_size: -
v_call: TRBV7-2
j_call: TRBJ2-1
d_call: -

cdr3_nt: TGTGCCACCAGCAGAGGCAGGGGATGGACTGGAGCTTTCTTT
cdr3_aa: CATSRGRGWTGAFF
clone_size: -
v_call: TRBV15
j_call: TRBJ1-1
d_call: -

cdr3_nt: TGTGCCAGCAGCTTAGGCGGTTGGGAGACAGATACGCAGTATTTT
cdr3_aa: CASSLGGWETDTQYF
clone_size: -
v_call: TRBV11-1
j_call: TRBJ2-3
d_call: -

cdr3_nt: TGTGCCACCAGTGCTAGACGCGGGGGGGGCCAAGAGACCCAGTACTTC
cdr3_aa: CATSARRGGGQETQYF
clone_size: -
v_call: TRBV24-1
j_call: TRBJ2-5
d_call: TRBD2

cdr3_nt: TGTGCCATCGGTCGGGACAGGGGGTCTCGGGACTATGGCTACACCTTC
cdr3_aa: CAIGRDRGSRDYGYTF
clone_size: -
v_call: TRBV10-3
j_call: TRBJ1-2
d_call: TRBD1

cdr3_nt: TGCAGTGCTAGAGAGGGACCCCGGGACAGCTATAATTCACCCCTCCACTTT
cdr3_aa: CSAREGPRDSYNSPLHF
clone_size: many
v_call: TRBV20-1
j_call: TRBJ1-6
d_call: TRBD1

cdr3_nt: TGCGCCAGCAGCTTGGACAGGTCGGGTCGAACCGGGGAGCTGTTTTTT
cdr3_aa: CASSLDRSGRTGELFF
clone_size: -
v_call: TRBV5-1
j_call: TRBJ2-2
d_call: -

cdr3_nt: TGTGCCAGCAGCTTGACAGCGTCACCCACAGATACGCAGTATTTT
cdr3_aa: CASSLTASPTDTQYF
clone_size: many
v_call: TRBV5-8
j_call: TRBJ2-3
d_call: -

cdr3_nt: TGCGCCAGCAGCTTGACTAGCGGGTACTACGAGCAGTACTTC
cdr3_aa: CASSLTSGYYEQYF
clone_size: -
v_call: TRBV5-1
j_call: TRBJ2-7
d_call: TRBD2

cdr3_nt: TGTGCCACCAGCAACTACAATGAGCAGTTCTTC
cdr3_aa: CATSNYNEQFF
clone_size: many
v_call: TRBV15
j_call: TRBJ2-1
d_call: -

cdr3_nt: TGTGCCAGCAGTTTTCAGGGGGTGAGGCAGCCCCAGCATTTT
cdr3_aa: CASSFQGVRQPQHF
clone_size: once
v_call: TRBV12-3/TRBV12-4
j_call: TRBJ1-5
d_call: TRBD1

cdr3_nt: TGTGCCAGCAGTTACGGGGGGGCCTATGAGCAGTTCTTC
cdr3_aa: CASSYGGAYEQFF
clone_size: -
v_call: TRBV6-5
j_call: TRBJ2-1
d_call: -

cdr3_nt: TGTGCCAGCAGCCTATCCGGGGACCGGACCTACGAGCAGTACTTC
cdr3_aa: CASSLSGDRTYEQYF
clone_size: -
v_call: TRBV7-8
j_call: TRBJ2-7
d_call: -

cdr3_nt: TGTGCCAGCAGGGACGTCGGGGAGCTGTTTTTT
cdr3_aa: CASRDVGELFF
clone_size: -
v_call: TRBV7-2
j_call: TRBJ2-2
d_call: -

cdr3_nt: TGTGCCAGCAGTGATCTTTATAGCAATCAGCCCCAGCATTTT
cdr3_aa: CASSDLYSNQPQHF
clone_size: -
v_call: TRBV2
j_call: TRBJ1-5
d_call: -

cdr3_nt: TGTGCCAGCAGCTTACGGGCTAGCGGGAGCCTAACTGAGGCAGATACGCAGTATTTT
cdr3_aa: CASSLRASGSLTEADTQYF
clone_size: once
v_call: TRBV7-9
j_call: TRBJ2-3
d_call: TRBD2

cdr3_nt: TGCGCCAGCAGCTCCCTGGGGATTAGCACAGATACGCAGTATTTT
cdr3_aa: CASSSLGISTDTQYF
clone_size: -
v_call: TRBV5-1
j_call: TRBJ2-3
d_call: -

cdr3_nt: TGTGCCAGTAGTCCGCCATTCCCCACTGAAGCTTTCTTT
cdr3_aa: CASSPPFPTEAFF
clone_size: -
v_call: TRBV19
j_call: TRBJ1-1
d_call: -

cdr3_nt: TGCAGTGCTACACAGACTTTCGAAGCTTTCTTT
cdr3_aa: CSATQTFEAFF
clone_size: -
v_call: TRBV20-1
j_call: TRBJ1-1
d_call: -

cdr3_nt: TGTGCCAGCAGTGATGCAGGCGGGAGCGCAGATACGCAGTATTTT
cdr3_aa: CASSDAGGSADTQYF
clone_size: -
v_call: TRBV2
j_call: TRBJ2-3
d_call: TRBD2

cdr3_nt: TGTGCCAGCAGCTTAGCGGCTAGCGGGGCTACCGAGCAGTACTTC
cdr3_aa: CASSLAASGATEQYF
clone_size: many
v_call: TRBV7-2
j_call: TRBJ2-7
d_call: TRBD2

cdr3_nt: TGCGCCAGCAGCTTACCGTCAATCCGGGACAGGGACTCCTACGAGCAGTACTTC
cdr3_aa: CASSLPSIRDRDSYEQYF
clone_size: -
v_call: TRBV5-1
j_call: TRBJ2-7
d_call: TRBD1

cdr3_nt: TGTGCCAGCAGCTCGCAACCGGGACATCTTAATTCACCCCTCCACTTT
cdr3_aa: CASSSQPGHLNSPLHF
clone_size: -
v_call: TRBV5-6
j_call: TRBJ1-6
d_call: -

cdr3_nt: TGTGCCAGCAGGGAAGACAGGGGTTTTGGCTACACCTTC
cdr3_aa: CASREDRGFGYTF
clone_size: -
v_call: TRBV28
j_call: TRBJ1-2
d_call: TRBD1

cdr3_nt: TGTGCCAGCAGCGGACAGGGAGCCGCTAACTATGGCTACACCTTC
cdr3_aa: CASSGQGAANYGYTF
clone_size: once
v_call: TRBV7-9
j_call: TRBJ1-2
d_call: TRBD1

cdr3_nt: TGTGCCAGCAGCAAAAGACAGGGAGGGTTGAATGAGCAGTTCTTC
cdr3_aa: CASSKRQGGLNEQFF
clone_size: -
v_call: TRBV5-5
j_call: TRBJ2-1
d_call: -

cdr3_nt: TGTGCCAGCAGCCCCGGACCGCGTTCCTACGAGCAGTACTTC
cdr3_aa: CASSPGPRSYEQYF
clone_size: many
v_call: TRBV11-2
j_call: TRBJ2-7
d_call: -

cdr3_nt: TGTGCCAGTAGTATGGCGGGACTAGCGACCGGGGAGCTGTTTTTT
cdr3_aa: CASSMAGLATGELFF
clone_size: -
v_call: TRBV19
j_call: TRBJ2-2
d_call: TRBD2

cdr3_nt: TGTGCCAGTAGTACCTGGCAGGGGTACGATACGCAGTATTTT
cdr3_aa: CASSTWQGYDTQYF
clone_size: -
v_call: TRBV19
j_call: TRBJ2-3
d_call: -